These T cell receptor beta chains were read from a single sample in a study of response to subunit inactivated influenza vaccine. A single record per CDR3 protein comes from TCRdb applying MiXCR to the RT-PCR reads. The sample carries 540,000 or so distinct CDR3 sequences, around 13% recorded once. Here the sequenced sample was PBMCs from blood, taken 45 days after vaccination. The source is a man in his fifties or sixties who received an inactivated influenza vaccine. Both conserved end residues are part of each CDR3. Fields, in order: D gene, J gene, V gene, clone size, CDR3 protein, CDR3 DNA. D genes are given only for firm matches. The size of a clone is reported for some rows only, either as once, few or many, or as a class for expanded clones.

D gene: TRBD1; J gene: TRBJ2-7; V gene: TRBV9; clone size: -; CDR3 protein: CASSRGQGMAYEQYF; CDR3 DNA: TGTGCCAGCAGCCGGGGACAGGGGATGGCCTACGAGCAGTACTTC
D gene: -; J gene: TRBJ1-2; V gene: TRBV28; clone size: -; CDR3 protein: CASSLGFGTVYGYTF; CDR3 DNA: TGTGCCAGCAGTTTGGGATTCGGGACGGTCTATGGCTACACCTTC
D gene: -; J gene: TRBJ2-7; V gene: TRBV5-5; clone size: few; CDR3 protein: CASSTRGITGEQYF; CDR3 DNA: TGTGCCAGCAGCACTCGTGGTATAACCGGCGAGCAGTACTTC
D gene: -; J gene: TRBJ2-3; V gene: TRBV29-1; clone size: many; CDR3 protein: CSVEVWTSSTDTQYF; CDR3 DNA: TGCAGCGTTGAAGTCTGGACCTCTAGCACAGATACGCAGTATTTT
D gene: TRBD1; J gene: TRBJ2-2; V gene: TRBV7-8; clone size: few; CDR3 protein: CASSLDRRDTGELFF; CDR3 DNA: TGTGCCAGCAGCTTGGACAGGCGGGACACCGGGGAGCTGTTTTTT
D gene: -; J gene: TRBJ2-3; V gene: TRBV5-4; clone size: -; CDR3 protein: CASSVQGLGTDTQYF; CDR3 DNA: TGTGCCAGCAGCGTTCAGGGGCTAGGCACAGATACGCAGTATTTT
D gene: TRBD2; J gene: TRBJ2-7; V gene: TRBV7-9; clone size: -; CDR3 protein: CASSLVGGRAFADEQYF; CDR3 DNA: TGTGCCAGCAGCTTAGTCGGCGGGAGGGCCTTTGCTGACGAGCAGTACTTC
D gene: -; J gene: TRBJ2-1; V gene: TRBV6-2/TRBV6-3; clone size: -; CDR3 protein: CASSYSRGAYNEQFF; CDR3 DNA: TGTGCCAGCAGTTACTCTCGCGGGGCCTACAATGAGCAGTTCTTC
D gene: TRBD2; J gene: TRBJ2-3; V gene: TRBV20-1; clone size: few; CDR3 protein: CSARRLAGGGSSTDTQYF; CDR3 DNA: TGCAGTGCTAGAAGACTAGCGGGGGGCGGGTCTAGCACAGATACGCAGTATTTT
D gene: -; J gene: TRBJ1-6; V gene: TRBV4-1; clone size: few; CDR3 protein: CASSQEGVGSYNSPLHF; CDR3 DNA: TGCGCCAGCAGCCAAGAAGGGGTCGGCTCCTATAATTCACCCCTCCACTTT
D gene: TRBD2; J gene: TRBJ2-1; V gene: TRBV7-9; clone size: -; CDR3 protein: CASSLGAGGGGIF; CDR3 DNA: TGTGCCAGCAGCTTGGGGGCGGGAGGGGGAGGGATCTTC
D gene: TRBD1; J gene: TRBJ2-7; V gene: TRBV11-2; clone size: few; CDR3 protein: CASSLIRTGPHEQYF; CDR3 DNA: TGTGCCAGCAGCCTTATCAGGACAGGGCCACACGAGCAGTACTTC
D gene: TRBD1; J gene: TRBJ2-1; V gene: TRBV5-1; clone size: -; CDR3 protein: CASSLAGQGSYNEQFF; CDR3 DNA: TGCGCCAGCTCACTGGCGGGACAGGGGAGCTACAATGAGCAGTTCTTC
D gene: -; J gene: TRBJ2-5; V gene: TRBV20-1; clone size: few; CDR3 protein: CSARKGPRQETQYF; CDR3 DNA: TGCAGTGCTAGAAAGGGACCGCGGCAAGAGACCCAGTACTTC
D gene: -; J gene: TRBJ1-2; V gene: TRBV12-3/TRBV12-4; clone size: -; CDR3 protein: CALTPVGNSNYGYTF; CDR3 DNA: TGTGCCCTCACCCCTGTGGGGAATTCTAACTATGGCTACACCTTC
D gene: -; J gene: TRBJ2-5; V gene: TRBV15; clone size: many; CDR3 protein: CATSQRQKETQYF; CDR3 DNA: TGTGCCACCAGCCAACGACAGAAAGAGACCCAGTACTTC
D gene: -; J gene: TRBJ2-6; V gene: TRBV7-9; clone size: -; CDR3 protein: CASVTPGANVLTF; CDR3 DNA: TGTGCCAGCGTCACCCCTGGGGCCAACGTCCTGACTTTC
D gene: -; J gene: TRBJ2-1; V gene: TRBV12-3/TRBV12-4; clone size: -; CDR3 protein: CASSFSRNYNEQFF; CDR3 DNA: TGTGCCAGCAGTTTTAGTAGGAACTACAATGAGCAGTTCTTC
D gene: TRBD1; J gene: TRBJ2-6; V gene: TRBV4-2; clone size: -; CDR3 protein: CASSPRDRGGTGANVLTF; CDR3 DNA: TGTGCCAGCAGCCCTCGGGACAGGGGTGGAACTGGGGCCAACGTCCTGACTTTC
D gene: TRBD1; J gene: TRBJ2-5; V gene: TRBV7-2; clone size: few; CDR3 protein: CASSLAYRGQETQYF; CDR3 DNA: TGTGCCAGCAGCTTAGCGTACAGGGGGCAAGAGACCCAGTACTTC
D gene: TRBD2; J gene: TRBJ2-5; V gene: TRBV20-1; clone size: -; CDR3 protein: CSASGGAWETQYF; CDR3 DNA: TGCAGTGCTAGCGGGGGGGCCTGGGAGACCCAGTACTTC
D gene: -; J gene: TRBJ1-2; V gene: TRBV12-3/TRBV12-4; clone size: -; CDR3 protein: CASRSYNWNYGYTF; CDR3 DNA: TGTGCCAGCCGGTCGTACAATTGGAACTATGGCTACACCTTC
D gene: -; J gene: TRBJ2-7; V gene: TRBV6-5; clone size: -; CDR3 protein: CASSYVTKASEQYF; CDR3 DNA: TGTGCCAGCAGTTACGTGACAAAAGCTTCCGAGCAGTACTTC
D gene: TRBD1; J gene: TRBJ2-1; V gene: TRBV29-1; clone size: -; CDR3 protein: CSGRDSQYNEQFF; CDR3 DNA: TGCAGCGGCAGGGACAGTCAGTACAATGAGCAGTTCTTC
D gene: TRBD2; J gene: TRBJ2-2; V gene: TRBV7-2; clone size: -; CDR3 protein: CASSPRWGGRNTGELFF; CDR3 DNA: TGTGCCAGCAGCCCAAGGTGGGGCGGGAGGAACACCGGGGAGCTGTTTTTT
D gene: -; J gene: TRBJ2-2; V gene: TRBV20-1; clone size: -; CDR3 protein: CSARRLGTGELFF; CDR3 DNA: TGCAGTGCTAGACGACTCGGGACCGGGGAGCTGTTTTTT
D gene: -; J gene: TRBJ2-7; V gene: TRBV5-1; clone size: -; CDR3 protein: CASRGQETDEQYF; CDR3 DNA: TGCGCCAGCAGGGGTCAAGAAACCGACGAGCAGTACTTC
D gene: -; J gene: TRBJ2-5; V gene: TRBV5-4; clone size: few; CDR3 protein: CASSPTGLQETQYF; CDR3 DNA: TGTGCCAGCAGCCCGACAGGCCTCCAAGAGACCCAGTACTTC
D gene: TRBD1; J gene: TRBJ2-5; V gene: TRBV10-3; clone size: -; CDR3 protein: CAISEPGQIRETQYF; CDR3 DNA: TGTGCCATCAGTGAGCCGGGACAGATCCGGGAGACCCAGTACTTC
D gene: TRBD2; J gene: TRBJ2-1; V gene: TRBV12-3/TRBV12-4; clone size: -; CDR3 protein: CASSVGGGTDEQFF; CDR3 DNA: TGTGCCAGCAGCGTGGGGGGGGGGACTGATGAGCAGTTCTTC
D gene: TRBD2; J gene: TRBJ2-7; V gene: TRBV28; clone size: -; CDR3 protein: CASSLWGAGGYEQYF; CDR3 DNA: TGTGCCAGCAGTTTATGGGGTGCGGGAGGCTACGAGCAGTACTTC
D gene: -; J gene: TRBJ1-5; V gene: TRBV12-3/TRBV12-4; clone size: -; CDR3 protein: CASSFSGAAVMPQHF; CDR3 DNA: TGTGCCAGCAGTTTCTCGGGGGCTGCGGTCATGCCCCAGCATTTT
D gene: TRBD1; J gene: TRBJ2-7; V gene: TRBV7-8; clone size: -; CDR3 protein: CASSLARTGGEQYF; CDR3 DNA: TGTGCCAGCAGCTTAGCGCGGACAGGGGGCGAGCAGTACTTC
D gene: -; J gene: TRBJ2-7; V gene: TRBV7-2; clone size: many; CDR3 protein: CASSPSPYEQYF; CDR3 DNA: TGTGCCAGCAGCCCATCTCCCTACGAGCAGTACTTC
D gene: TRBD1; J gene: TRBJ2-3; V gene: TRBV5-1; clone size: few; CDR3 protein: CASSLEGAVSTDTQYF; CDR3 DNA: TGCGCCAGCAGCTTGGAGGGGGCGGTTAGCACAGATACGCAGTATTTT
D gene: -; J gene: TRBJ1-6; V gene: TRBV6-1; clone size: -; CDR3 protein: CASRMEEGSSSPLHF; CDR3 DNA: TGTGCCAGCAGAATGGAAGAGGGGAGTTCTTCACCCCTCCACTTT
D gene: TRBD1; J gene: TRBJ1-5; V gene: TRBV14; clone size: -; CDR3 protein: CASSQPGTAPNQPQHF; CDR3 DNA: TGTGCCAGCAGCCAACCCGGGACAGCTCCCAATCAGCCCCAGCATTTT
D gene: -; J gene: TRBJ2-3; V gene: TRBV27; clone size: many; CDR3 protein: CASSWSSWDTQYF; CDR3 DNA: TGTGCCAGCAGTTGGAGTTCCTGGGATACGCAGTATTTT
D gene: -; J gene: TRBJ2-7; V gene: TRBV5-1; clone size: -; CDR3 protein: CASSFQGTYEQYF; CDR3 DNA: TGCGCCAGCAGCTTCCAGGGCACCTACGAGCAGTACTTC
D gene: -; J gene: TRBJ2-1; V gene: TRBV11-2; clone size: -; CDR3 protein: CASSLVGTSISSYNEQFF; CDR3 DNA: TGTGCCAGCAGCTTAGTGGGGACTTCAATAAGCTCCTACAATGAGCAGTTCTTC
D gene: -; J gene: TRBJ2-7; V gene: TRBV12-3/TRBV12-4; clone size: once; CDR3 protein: CASIWGGPLYEQYF; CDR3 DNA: TGTGCCAGCATCTGGGGGGGGCCTTTATACGAGCAGTACTTC